These T cell receptor beta chains were read from a single sample in a study of T cells in Graves' hyperthyroidism and ophthalmopathy. TCRdb analysed the multiplex PCR reads with MiXCR anew, one entry per CDR3 protein. The sample includes some 550,000 distinct CDR3 sequences, more than 15% of them seen just once. The sequencing sample was made of blood. These receptors originate from a woman between 35 and 50 years old with Graves' ophthalmopathy. CDR3s include the opening cysteine and the closing phenylalanine or tryptophan. The D gene is left open where the match is weak. The size of a clone is reported for some rows only, either as once, few or many, or as a class for expanded clones.

CDR3 length	J gene	D gene	clone size	V gene	CDR3 DNA	CDR3 protein
15	TRBJ2-1	TRBD2	-	TRBV5-1	TGCGCCAGCAGCATTAGCGGGAGGCCCGGGGATGAGCAGTTCTTC	CASSISGRPGDEQFF
16	TRBJ1-1	TRBD1	once	TRBV28	TGTGCCAGCAGTCAACATTCAGGGGGCCGGAACACTGAAGCTTTCTTT	CASSQHSGGRNTEAFF
16	TRBJ1-1	-	many	TRBV5-1	TGCGCCAGCAGCTTGGACAGGGATGGGGTAGACACTGAAGCTTTCTTT	CASSLDRDGVDTEAFF
13	TRBJ2-5	TRBD1	few	TRBV18	TGTGCCAGCCAGGGACAGGTAGGAGAGACCCAGTACTTC	CASQGQVGETQYF
16	TRBJ2-3	-	many	TRBV3-1	TGTGCCAGCAGCCAAGAAGGCAGTTTAGCGGTAGATACGCAGTATTTT	CASSQEGSLAVDTQYF
13	TRBJ1-1	TRBD1	-	TRBV3-1	TGTGCCAGCAAAGGGGGCGTAATCACTGAAGCTTTCTTT	CASKGGVITEAFF
14	TRBJ1-1	-	-	TRBV12-3/TRBV12-4	TGTGCCAGCAGTCTGATCCTGGGTTGGACTGAAGCTTTCTTT	CASSLILGWTEAFF
14	TRBJ2-7	TRBD1	many	TRBV27	TGTGCCAGCAGACGACAGGGGGCAAGGGACGAGCAGTACTTC	CASRRQGARDEQYF
11	TRBJ1-1	TRBD1	few	TRBV19	TGTGCCAGTAGTCTTGACAGGGGGAGGTTCTTT	CASSLDRGRFF
13	TRBJ2-7	-	-	TRBV24-1	TGTGCCACCAGTGATTCTGACAGCTACGAGCAGTACTTC	CATSDSDSYEQYF
15	TRBJ2-3	-	many	TRBV28	TGTGCCAGCAGTTTATTGTGGGGCTCCACAGATACGCAGTATTTT	CASSLLWGSTDTQYF
13	TRBJ2-1	TRBD2	many	TRBV6-2/TRBV6-3	TGTGCCAGCAGTTACCAACTAGCGGGAGAGCAGTTCTTC	CASSYQLAGEQFF
17	TRBJ2-5	-	many	TRBV5-8	TGTGCCAGCAGCTCCGGGGCGGGATGGGTCGGCCAAGAGACCCAGTACTTC	CASSSGAGWVGQETQYF
18	TRBJ2-5	TRBD2	few	TRBV27	TGTGCCAGCAGTCCCAACGGGGTAGCGGGGGGGTATGGGGAGACCCAGTACTTC	CASSPNGVAGGYGETQYF
14	TRBJ2-3	-	few	TRBV13	TGTGCCAGCAGCTTAAACGGTCCGGCCGATACGCAGTATTTT	CASSLNGPADTQYF
13	TRBJ2-2	-	many	TRBV30	TGTGCCTGGAGTGTTTCGGAGGCCGGGGAGCTGTTTTTT	CAWSVSEAGELFF
13	TRBJ2-2	-	-	TRBV6-1	TGTGCCAGCAGGGTCTCGAACACCGGGGAGCTGTTTTTT	CASRVSNTGELFF
13	TRBJ1-5	-	once	TRBV20-1	TGCAGTGCTAGAACGGGACCCGTGGATTTACAGCATTTT	CSARTGPVDLQHF
15	TRBJ2-4	TRBD2	few	TRBV5-1	TGCGCCAGCAGCGATCTAGCGGAAGCCAAAAACATTCAGTACTTC	CASSDLAEAKNIQYF
14	TRBJ2-5	-	-	TRBV11-2	TGTGCCAGCAGCCTCCTGAGACTTGGGGAGACCCAGTACTTC	CASSLLRLGETQYF
14	TRBJ2-7	TRBD1	many	TRBV28	TGTGCCAGCAGTTTAAAGGACAGGGCCTACGAGCAGTACTTC	CASSLKDRAYEQYF
12	TRBJ2-3	-	few	TRBV14	TGTGCCAGCAGCCAAGGATGGGGTACGCAGTATTTT	CASSQGWGTQYF
13	TRBJ1-2	-	many	TRBV28	TGTGCCAGCAGTTTGCTACACTCCCCGGGCTACACCTTC	CASSLLHSPGYTF
13	TRBJ2-7	-	-	TRBV7-2	TGTGCCAGCAGCCGCCGAATGATCTACGAGCAGTACTTC	CASSRRMIYEQYF
15	TRBJ1-4	-	few	TRBV2	TGTGCCAGCAGTGAGGAACCCGCCAAGGGGGAAAAACTGTTTTTT	CASSEEPAKGEKLFF
13	TRBJ1-1	TRBD1	many	TRBV11-1	TGTGCCAGCAGCGGACAGGGTGACACTGAAGCTTTCTTT	CASSGQGDTEAFF
17	TRBJ1-5	TRBD1	many	TRBV12-3/TRBV12-4	TGTGCCAGCAGTCCACTACTTACAGGGGGCTTCAATCAGCCCCAGCATTTT	CASSPLLTGGFNQPQHF
13	TRBJ1-1	-	many	TRBV28	TGTGCCAGCTCTGGCCTAATGAACACTGAAGCTTTCTTT	CASSGLMNTEAFF
15	TRBJ2-3	-	few	TRBV3-1	TGTGCCAGCAGCCAAGTCTTATCTAGCACAGATACGCAGTATTTT	CASSQVLSSTDTQYF
15	TRBJ2-2	-	-	TRBV27	TGTGCCAGCAGTTTAGAGGGGGGCCACACCGGGGAGCTGTTTTTT	CASSLEGGHTGELFF
15	TRBJ2-2	TRBD1	few	TRBV24-1	TGTGCCACCGGAGAGGACAGGGGGAGCACCGGGGAGCTGTTTTTT	CATGEDRGSTGELFF
14	TRBJ2-7	-	-	TRBV19	TGTGCCAGTAGCCGCTGGGGCAGCTCCTACGAGCAGTACTTC	CASSRWGSSYEQYF
15	TRBJ1-4	-	many	TRBV6-5	TGTGCCAGCAGTTACTCGAGCGGGGTAGCAGAAAAACTGTTTTTT	CASSYSSGVAEKLFF
15	TRBJ2-7	TRBD1	many	TRBV7-9	TGTGCCAGCAGCTCTCACGGGACAGGAAAGAACGAGCAGTACTTC	CASSSHGTGKNEQYF
13	TRBJ2-3	-	-	TRBV6-1	TGTGCCAGCAGTGTATGGGGGCGGGATACGCAGTATTTT	CASSVWGRDTQYF
15	TRBJ2-5	TRBD2	many	TRBV2	TGTGCCAGCAGTGAAGACGGGGGGGCTGGAGAGACCCAGTACTTC	CASSEDGGAGETQYF
14	TRBJ2-7	TRBD2	-	TRBV2	TGTGCCAGCAGTAATAGCGGGAGAGGGGGAGAGCAGTACTTC	CASSNSGRGGEQYF
13	TRBJ1-1	-	few	TRBV20-1	TGCAGTGCTACCCAGAATTCGGACACTGAAGCTTTCTTT	CSATQNSDTEAFF
17	TRBJ1-1	TRBD1	many	TRBV18	TGTGCCAGCTCACCCATTACAGGGGGAAGGCCGAACACTGAAGCTTTCTTT	CASSPITGGRPNTEAFF
12	TRBJ2-7	TRBD2	few	TRBV29-1	TGCAGCGTTTGTATAGCGGGTAGCGAGCAGTACTTC	CSVCIAGSEQYF
14	TRBJ2-7	-	many	TRBV15	TGTGCCACCAGCAGAGACAGGGTATCTCACGAGCAGTACTTC	CATSRDRVSHEQYF
15	TRBJ2-5	-	many	TRBV28	TGTGCCAGCAGTCTACCCGCCGGGGGGCGAGAGACCCAGTACTTC	CASSLPAGGRETQYF
13	TRBJ1-4	-	many	TRBV30	TGTGCCTGGAGTGCGAGTTCGGGGGGAAAACTGTTTTTT	CAWSASSGGKLFF